Below, one T cell receptor (beta chain) is given with its context. Amplification used 60 Vbeta primers and 13 Jbeta primers. Sequenced by immunoSEQ multiplex PCR; TCRdb stores in-frame clones only, minus some. The sample lists a few hundred thousand clones; 70% to 80% were seen once. This sample is part of a study of cytomegalovirus exposure and HLA in healthy donors. In the study overall: Most genotyped donors, roughly 83% of more than 300, had Caucasian-associated genetic ancestry.

The sample consisted of PBMCs. The TCR was taken from a girl aged 2-10 years in good health and CMV-seronegative.

CDR3 in DNA: TGTGCCAGCGAGCAGCTTCGGTTGGACGGCACAGGGGCTATTCATGGCTACACCTTC. Protein product: CASEQLRLDGTGAIHGYTF. The rearrangement uses TRBV7-9 and TRBJ1-2; TRBD1 aligns across 7 bases. Germline values: CDR1 SEHNR, CDR2 FQNEAQ (reference sequence). V lost 8 bases and J lost 6; bases outside the gene matches: 27. The CDR3 runs 19 residues.